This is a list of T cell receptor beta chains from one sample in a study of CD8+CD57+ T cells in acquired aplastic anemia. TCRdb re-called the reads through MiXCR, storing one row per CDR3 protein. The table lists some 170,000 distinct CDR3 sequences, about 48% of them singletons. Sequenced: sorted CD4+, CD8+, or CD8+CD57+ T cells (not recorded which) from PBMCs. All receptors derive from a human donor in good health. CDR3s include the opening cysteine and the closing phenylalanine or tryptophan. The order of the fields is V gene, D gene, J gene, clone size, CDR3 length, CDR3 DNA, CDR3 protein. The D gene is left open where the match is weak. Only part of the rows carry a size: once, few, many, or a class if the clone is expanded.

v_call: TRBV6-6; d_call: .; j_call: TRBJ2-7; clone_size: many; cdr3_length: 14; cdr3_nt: TGTGCCGCAAAACAGGGCGCCTCTTCCTACGAGCAGTACTTC; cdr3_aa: CAAKQGASSYEQYF
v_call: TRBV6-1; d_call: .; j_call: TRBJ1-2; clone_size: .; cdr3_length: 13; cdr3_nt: TGTGCCAGCAGCACTCAGGCCCCCTATGGCTACACCTTC; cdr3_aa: CASSTQAPYGYTF
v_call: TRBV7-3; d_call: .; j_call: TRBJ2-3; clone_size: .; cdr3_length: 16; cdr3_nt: TGTGCCAGCAGCTTAAGGGCGGGTGGGTCCGCAGATACGCAGTATTTT; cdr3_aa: CASSLRAGGSADTQYF
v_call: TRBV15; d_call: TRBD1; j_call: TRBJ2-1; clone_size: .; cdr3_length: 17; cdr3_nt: TGTGCCACCAGCAGAGTTGAGGACAGGGAGATCTACAATGAGCAGTTCTTC; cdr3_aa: CATSRVEDREIYNEQFF
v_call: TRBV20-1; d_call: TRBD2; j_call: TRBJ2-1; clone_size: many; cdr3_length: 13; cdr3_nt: TGCAGTGCGCCGAGCGGGAGGGGGGATGAGCAGTTCTTC; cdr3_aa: CSAPSGRGDEQFF
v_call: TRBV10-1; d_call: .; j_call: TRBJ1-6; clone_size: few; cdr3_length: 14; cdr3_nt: TGCGCCAGCTCGTCAGGGGTTTCTGCTTCACCCCTCCACTTT; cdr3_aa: CASSSGVSASPLHF
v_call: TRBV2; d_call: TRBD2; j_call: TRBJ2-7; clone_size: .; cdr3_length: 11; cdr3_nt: TGTGCCAACGGACTAGTCGACGAGCAGTACTTC; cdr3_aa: CANGLVDEQYF
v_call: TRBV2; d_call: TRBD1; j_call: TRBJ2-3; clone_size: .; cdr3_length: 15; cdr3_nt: TGTGCCAGCAGTAAATCACAGGGGGCGCTTGCTACGCAGTATTTT; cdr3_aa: CASSKSQGALATQYF
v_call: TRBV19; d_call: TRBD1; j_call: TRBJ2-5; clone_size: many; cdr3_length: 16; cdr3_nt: TGTGCCAGTAGTATCGGAGGGACAGGCTACCAAGAGACCCAGTACTTC; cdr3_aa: CASSIGGTGYQETQYF
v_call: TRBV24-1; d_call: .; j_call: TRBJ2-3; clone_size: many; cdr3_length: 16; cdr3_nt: TGTGCCACCAGTGATCATCCTAGCAGAGGAACAGATACGCAGTATTTT; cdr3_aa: CATSDHPSRGTDTQYF
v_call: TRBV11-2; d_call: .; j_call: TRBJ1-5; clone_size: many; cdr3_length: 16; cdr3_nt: TGTGCCAGCAGCCCACGCCGGGGACCTAGCAATCAGCCCCAGCATTTT; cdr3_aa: CASSPRRGPSNQPQHF
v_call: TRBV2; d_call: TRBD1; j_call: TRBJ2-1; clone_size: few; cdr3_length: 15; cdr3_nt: TGTGCCAGCAGCATCGGACAGGGGGGAGGCAATGAGCAGTTCTTC; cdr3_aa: CASSIGQGGGNEQFF
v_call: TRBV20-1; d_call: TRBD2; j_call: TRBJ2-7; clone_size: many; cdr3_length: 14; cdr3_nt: TGCAGTGCTGGGGGACTAGCGGGAGTGGGCGAGCAGTACTTC; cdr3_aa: CSAGGLAGVGEQYF
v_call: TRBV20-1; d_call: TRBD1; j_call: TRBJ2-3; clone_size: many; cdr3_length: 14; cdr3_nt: TGCAGTGCTCGAGGGACAGGGGGCGCAGATACGCAGTATTTT; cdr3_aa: CSARGTGGADTQYF
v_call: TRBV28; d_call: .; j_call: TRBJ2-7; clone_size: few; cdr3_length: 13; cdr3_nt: TGTGCCAGCAGTTCACACGGACCCGGCGAGCAGTACTTC; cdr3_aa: CASSSHGPGEQYF
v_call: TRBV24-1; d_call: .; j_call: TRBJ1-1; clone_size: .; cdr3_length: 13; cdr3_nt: TGTGCCACCAGTGATTTGGGACTTCGTGAAGCTTTCTTT; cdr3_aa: CATSDLGLREAFF
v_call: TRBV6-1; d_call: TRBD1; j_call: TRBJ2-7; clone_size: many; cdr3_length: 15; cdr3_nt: TGTGCCAGCAGTGAAGTGGACAGGGTCTCCTACGAGCAGTACTTC; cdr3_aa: CASSEVDRVSYEQYF
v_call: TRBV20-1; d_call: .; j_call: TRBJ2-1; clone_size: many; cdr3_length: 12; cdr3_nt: TGCAGTGCCCGCTGGGGGTACAATGAGCAGTTCTTC; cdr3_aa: CSARWGYNEQFF
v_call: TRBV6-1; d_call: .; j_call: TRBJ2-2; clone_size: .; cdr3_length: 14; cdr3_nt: TGTGCCAGCAGGGGCCAGGGGTACACCGGGGAGCTGTTTTTT; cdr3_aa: CASRGQGYTGELFF
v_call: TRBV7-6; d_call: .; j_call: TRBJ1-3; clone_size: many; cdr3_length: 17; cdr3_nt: TGTGCCAGCAGCCGAACCAAACTTCTCCGCTCTGGAAACACCATATATTTT; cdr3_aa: CASSRTKLLRSGNTIYF
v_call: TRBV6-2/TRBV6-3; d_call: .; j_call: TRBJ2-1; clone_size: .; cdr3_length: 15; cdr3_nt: TGTGCCAGCAGGACATCGGGGGTGCCCTACAATGAGCAGTTCTTC; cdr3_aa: CASRTSGVPYNEQFF
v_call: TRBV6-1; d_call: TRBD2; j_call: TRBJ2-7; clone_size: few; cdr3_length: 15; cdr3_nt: TGTGCCAGCACTCATAAAGGGGACTACCCCTACGAGCAGTACTTC; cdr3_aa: CASTHKGDYPYEQYF
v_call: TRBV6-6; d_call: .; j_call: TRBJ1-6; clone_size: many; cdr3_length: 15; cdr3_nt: TGTGCCAGCAGTTACTCGACAGTCTATAATTCACCCCTCCACTTT; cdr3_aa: CASSYSTVYNSPLHF
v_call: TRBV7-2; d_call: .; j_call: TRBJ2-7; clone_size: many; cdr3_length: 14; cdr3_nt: TGTGCCAGCAGCTTAGTGCCAGGGACCTACGAGCAGTACTTC; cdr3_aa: CASSLVPGTYEQYF
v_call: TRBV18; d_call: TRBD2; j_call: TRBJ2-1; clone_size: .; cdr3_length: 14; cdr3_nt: TGTGCCAGCTCAGACGCACTAGCGAACAATGAGCAGTTCTTC; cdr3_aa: CASSDALANNEQFF
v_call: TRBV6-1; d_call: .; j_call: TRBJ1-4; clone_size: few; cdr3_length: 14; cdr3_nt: TGTGCCAGCAGTGAACAACAGGGCGCTGAAAAACTGTTTTTT; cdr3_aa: CASSEQQGAEKLFF
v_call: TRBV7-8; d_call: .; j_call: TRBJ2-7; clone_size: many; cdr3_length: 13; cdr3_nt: TGTGCCAGCAGCTTCGTTCTAGCCTACGAGCAGTACTTC; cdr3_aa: CASSFVLAYEQYF
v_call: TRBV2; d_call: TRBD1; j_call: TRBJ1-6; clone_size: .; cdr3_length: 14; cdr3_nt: TGTGCCAGCGGTGGGGACAGGGGCAGTTCACCCCTCCACTTT; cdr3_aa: CASGGDRGSSPLHF
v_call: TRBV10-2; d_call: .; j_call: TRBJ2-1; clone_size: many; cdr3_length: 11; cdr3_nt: TGCGCCAGCAGTCGGGACAATGAGCAGTTCTTC; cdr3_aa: CASSRDNEQFF
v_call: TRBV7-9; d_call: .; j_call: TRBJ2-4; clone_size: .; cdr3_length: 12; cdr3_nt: TGTGCCAGCAGCCCACTGGGGAACATTCAGTACTTC; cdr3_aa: CASSPLGNIQYF
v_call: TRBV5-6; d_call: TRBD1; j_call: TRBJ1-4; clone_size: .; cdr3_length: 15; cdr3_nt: TGTGCCAGCAGCGGACTACAGGGGCCCACGGAAAAACTGTTTTTT; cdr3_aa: CASSGLQGPTEKLFF
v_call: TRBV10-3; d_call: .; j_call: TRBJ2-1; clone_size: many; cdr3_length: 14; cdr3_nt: TGTGCCATCAGTCCCGGGACCCCAGCGCATGAGCAGTTCTTC; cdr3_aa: CAISPGTPAHEQFF
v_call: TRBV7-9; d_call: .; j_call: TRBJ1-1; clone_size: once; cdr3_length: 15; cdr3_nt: TGTGCCAGCAGCCACCCCCGGCTGATGAACACTGAAGCTTTCTTT; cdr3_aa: CASSHPRLMNTEAFF
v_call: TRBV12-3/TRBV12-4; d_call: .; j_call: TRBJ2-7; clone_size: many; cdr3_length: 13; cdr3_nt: TGTGCCAGCAGTGCGGACGGCTCCTACGAGCAGTACTTC; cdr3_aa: CASSADGSYEQYF
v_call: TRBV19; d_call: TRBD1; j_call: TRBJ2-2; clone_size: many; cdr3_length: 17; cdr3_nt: TGTGCCAGTAGCTCCCTGACAGGGGGGACGTTGGCCGGGGAGCTGTTTTTT; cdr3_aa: CASSSLTGGTLAGELFF
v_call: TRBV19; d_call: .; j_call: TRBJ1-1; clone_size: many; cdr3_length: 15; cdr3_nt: TGTGCCAGTAGGGGAGGGGAGGGAAGAGGAACTGAAGCTTTCTTT; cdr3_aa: CASRGGEGRGTEAFF